This T cell receptor beta chain came from a study of blood T cell repertoires in COVID-19. On the study more broadly: From T cells, B-cell-depleted T cells, or PBMCs came the material, which was cDNA or gDNA.

V gave up 5 bases and J gave up 7 bases, with 8 bases separating them. The CDR3 runs 11 residues. In germline, CDR1 is MNHEY, CDR2 SMNVEV (reference sequence). Profiled with immunoSEQ multiplex PCR; TCRdb holds only in-frame clones, not every one. Of approximately 25,000 clones in the sample, roughly 90% were seen once. V is TRBV27 and J is TRBJ2-5; D not certain. The clonotype was recovered from a human donor with active COVID-19. The donor label of this sample is uncertain. Sequencing was performed on peripheral blood. The CDR3 nucleotides are TGTGCCAGCAGTCTCCTATGGACCCAGTACTTC. It translates to CASSLLWTQYF.